The 4 T cell receptor beta chains given below trace back to one sample, sequenced in a study of OX40 agonist ivuxolimab in advanced cancers. TCRdb's table, derived via immunoSEQ multiplex PCR, lists solely in-frame clones and lacks some. The table has tens of thousands of clones, approximately 90% seen once. Sequencing used CD4+ or CD8+ T cells sorted from blood, obtained in a trial of the OX40 agonist ivuxolimab. Source of these receptors: an adult with an advanced solid tumor such as melanoma, head and neck, liver or kidney cancer.

The V gene is TRBV6-6, the J gene TRBJ2-7; TRBD1 matches 7 bases. This CDR3 spans 14 amino acids. Germline CDR1 is MNHNY and CDR2 is SVGAGI (reference sequence). V was pared by 6 bases and J by 3 bases, with 8 bases of the junction left unmatched. CDR3: CASRKTGLVYEQYF. In DNA, the CDR3 is TGTGCCAGCAGGAAGACAGGGTTGGTCTACGAGCAGTACTTC.

This chain connects TRBV6-9 to TRBJ2-7; 12 bases are shared with TRBD2. Germline values: CDR1 MNHGY, CDR2 SVAAGI. The CDR3 extends over 15 amino acids. V was pared by 4 bases and J by 1 base, with 2 bases of the junction left unmatched. CDR3 coding DNA: TGTGCCAGCAGTTTGACTAGCGGGAGATCCTACGAGCAGTACTTC. Its translation: CASSLTSGRSYEQYF.

The chain combines TRBV19 with TRBJ2-3, with TRBD1 matching over 9 bases. The CDR3 consists of 16 residues. Trimming cost V 5 bases and J 5 bases; bases outside gene matches: 11. Germline CDR1 LNHDA, CDR2 SQIVND (reference sequence). CDR3 in DNA: TGTGCCAGTAGTCTACCGGGACAGGGTGTTGGAGATACGCAGTATTTT. The encoded protein is CASSLPGQGVGDTQYF.

The chain recombines TRBV5-6 with TRBJ2-1; 8 bases align to TRBD2. V lost 4 bases, J lost 0 bases, and 6 bases stayed unmatched. The germline V gene has CDR1 SGHDT and CDR2 YYEEEE. CDR3 length: 16 amino acids. DNA for the CDR3: TGTGCCAGCAGCCGGATAGCGGGGAGCTCCTACAATGAGCAGTTCTTC. This gives the protein CASSRIAGSSYNEQFF.